These 29 T cell receptor beta chains originate from one sample sequenced in a study of graft-versus-host responses after intestinal transplantation. This table comes from immunoSEQ multiplex PCR, and its TCRdb copy is limited to in-frame clones, with some not included. The sample contains under 20,000 clones, 86% of which appear only once. Sequencing used bone marrow, obtained around 130 days after transplant. Receptors originate from a human patient who received an intestinal transplant, so some T cells may come from the graft donor.

The V gene is TRBV10-3, the J gene TRBJ2-5; D perhaps matches TRBD2 (6 bases). The DNA end is more similar to TRBJ2-7, so the J call may be wrong. The length of the CDR3 is 15 residues. Germline-derived CDR1 and CDR2 are ENHRY and SYGVKD. CDR3 residues: CAISESRGSGYEQYF. The CDR3 bases are TGTGCCATCAGTGAGTCGAGAGGTAGCGGATACGAGCAGTACTTC.

V and J are TRBV6-4 and TRBJ2-1; TRBD2 might be the D (5 bases). V was clipped by 4 bases and J by 6 bases, with 13 bases between them. The germline CDR1 and CDR2 sequences are MRHNA and SNTAGT. The CDR3 spans 14 residues. Here the CDR3 DNA reads TGTGCCAGCAGTGTAGGGCTAGCAAGCAATGAGCAGTTCTTC. The encoded protein is CASSVGLASNEQFF.

This clone was picked up one time. The J gene is TRBJ2-5, the V gene TRBV9; D not certain. This CDR3 is built from 15 residues. Germline V lookup: CDR1 SGDLS, CDR2 YYNGEE. V was trimmed by 4 bases and J by 0 bases, leaving 13 bases between them. DNA of the CDR3: TGTGCCAGCAGCTTGGGGTCGGGCAACCAAGAGACCCAGTACTTC. As protein: CASSLGSGNQETQYF.

The chain joins TRBV2 to TRBJ1-2, with TRBD1 matching 7 bases. V shed 5 bases, J shed 3 bases, and the junction held 0 bases outside the gene matches. The CDR3 length is 12 residues. Per the germline V gene, CDR1 is SNHLY and CDR2 is FYNNEI. CDR3 residues: CASSTGDYGYTF. The DNA of the CDR3 is TGTGCCAGCAGTACAGGGGACTATGGCTACACCTTC.

The chain carries TRBV5-6 and TRBJ1-1; D not resolved. Germline V gene lookup returns CDR1 SGHDT and CDR2 YYEEEE. Trimming pared 5 bases from V and 1 base from J, leaving 6 bases between. CDR3 length: 12 amino acids. This chain's CDR3 is CASRWGNTEAFF. The DNA for the CDR3 is TGTGCCAGCAGATGGGGGAACACTGAAGCTTTCTTT. The full variable domain, with the rest looked up from reference TRBV5-6 and TRBJ1-1, is DAGVTQSPTHLIKTRGQQVTLRCSPKSGHDTVSWYQQALGQGPQFIFQYYEEEERQRGNFPDRFSGHQFPNYSSELNVNALLLGDSALYLCASRWGNTEAFFGQGTRLTVV.

The chain recombines TRBV2 with TRBJ2-7; 9 nucleotides agree with TRBD2. J was trimmed by 4 bases and V by 6 bases; bases with no gene match: 25. CDR1 SNHLY and CDR2 FYNNEI come from the germline V gene. The CDR3 covers 20 residues. The CDR3 DNA sequence: TGTGCCAGCAGGAAGGGGGCGGGAGGGCCTAAGAGGCCTTCGGTATACGAGCAGTACTTC. Protein sequence: CASRKGAGGPKRPSVYEQYF.

This chain links TRBV7-2 with TRBJ1-5; tentatively, D is TRBD1 (5 bases). The CDR3 extends over 14 amino acids. Germline V gene lookup returns CDR1 SGHTA and CDR2 FQGNSA. The ends were cut back, 1 base at V and 6 bases at J, with 10 bases in the middle. CDR3 amino acids: CASSLVAGSQPQHF. The CDR3 DNA is TGTGCCAGCAGCTTAGTGGCAGGGAGTCAGCCCCAGCATTTT.

The chain couples TRBV5-1 to TRBJ2-1; D may correspond to TRBD1 or TRBD2 (5 bases each). Germline CDR1 is SGHRS and CDR2 is YFSETQ. The CDR3 spans 12 residues. Trimming left V 3 bases short and J 13 bases short, with 14 bases between. CDR3 bases: TGCGCCAGCAGCTCCGGGACCCTAGTTCAGTTCTTC. Encoded protein: CASSSGTLVQFF.

A single count supports this clone. The rearrangement uses TRBV6-6 and TRBJ2-7, with a tentative D call TRBD2 (5 bases). V was cut by 4 bases and J by 0 bases, with 10 bases left in between. Germline V gene data show CDR1 as MNHNY and CDR2 as SVGAGI (reference sequence). The CDR3 covers 14 residues. CDR3 sequence: CASSFSAASYEQYF. The CDR3 bases are TGTGCCAGCAGTTTTTCAGCGGCCTCCTACGAGCAGTACTTC.

The rearrangement joins TRBV6-5 to TRBJ1-1; tentative D call: TRBD1 (6 bases). V shed 0 bases and J shed 6 bases, with 11 bases lying between them. Germline assignment: CDR1 MNHEY and CDR2 SVGAGI. The CDR3 consists of 14 residues. For the CDR3, the DNA is TGTGCCAGCAGTTACTCGGCAGCAGGGGCTGAAGCTTTCTTT. Translating it yields CASSYSAAGAEAFF.

This clone showed up just a few times. This rearrangement joins TRBV9 to TRBJ2-5; D ambiguous. This CDR3 region has 12 residues. Trimming left V 4 bases short and J 1 base short, with 5 bases between. Germline V gene sequence: CDR1 SGDLS, CDR2 YYNGEE. CDR3 sequence (DNA): TGTGCCAGCAGCCCCCGCCAAGAGACCCAGTACTTC. Its protein product is CASSPRQETQYF.

This clone has more than one count but fewer than ten. This chain uses TRBV6-4 with TRBJ2-3; 13 bases match TRBD2. The trim removed 6 bases at V and 0 bases at J, leaving 0 bases unmatched. CDR1 and CDR2 from the germline V gene are MRHNA and SNTAGT. The CDR3 extends over 15 amino acids. For the CDR3, the DNA is TGTGCCAGCAGGGGACTAGCGGGGAGCACAGATACGCAGTATTTT. It codes for CASRGLAGSTDTQYF.

The gene calls are TRBV6-5 and TRBJ1-1; possibly TRBD1 for D (6 bases). The V end lost 6 bases, the J end lost 1 base, and 15 bases lay between the germline ends. Germline V lookup: CDR1 MNHEY, CDR2 SVGAGI. The CDR3 spans 15 residues. The CDR3 DNA reads TGTGCCAGCAGACCATCGGGACAACCGAACACTGAAGCTTTCTTT. Protein: CASRPSGQPNTEAFF.

The CDR3 DNA follows: TGTGCCAGCAGCTTAGCGAGGGGGGCCGAGCAGTACTTC. Its protein product is CASSLARGAEQYF. This sequence joins TRBV7-1 and TRBJ2-7; D may be TRBD1 or TRBD2 (6 bases each). TRBV7-1 belongs to the ORF category, with a function that is uncertain. The CDR3 spans 13 residues. V lost 4 bases to trimming and J lost 6 bases, with 13 bases between them.

The rearrangement joins TRBV27 to TRBJ2-7, with D perhaps matching TRBD1 or TRBD2 (5 bases each). The V gene's germline CDR1 is MNHEY and CDR2 SMNVEV (reference sequence). The CDR3 loop spans 14 amino acids. V dropped 8 bases and J dropped 4 bases, with 18 bases sitting between them. In DNA form, the CDR3 reads TGTGCCAGCCCAACCCCGGGACCTGTATACGAGCAGTACTTC. Translating it yields CASPTPGPVYEQYF.

There are a few counts of this clone. The chain recombines TRBV27 with TRBJ1-4, with D unresolved. The germline V and J ends were trimmed by 3 bases and 7 bases, with 0 bases remaining between them. There are 10 residues in the CDR3. Germline-derived CDR1 and CDR2 are MNHEY and SMNVEV (reference sequence). The CDR3 DNA reads as TGTGCCAGCAGTTTTGAAAAACTGTTTTTT. Translation gives CASSFEKLFF. The entire variable domain, with the rest obtained from reference TRBV27 and TRBJ1-4, is as follows: EAQVTQNPRYLITVTGKKLTVTCSQNMNHEYMSWYRQDPGLGLRQIYYSMNVEVTDKGDVPEGYKVSRKEKRNFPLILESPSPNQTSLYFCASSFEKLFFGSGTQLSVL.

This clone was picked up a small number of times. This chain connects TRBV19 to TRBJ1-1; D gene ambiguous. The CDR3 length is 15 residues. Germline-derived CDR1 and CDR2 are LNHDA and SQIVND (reference sequence). V lost 0 bases to trimming and J lost 6 bases, with 14 bases between them. CDR3 in DNA: TGTGCCAGTAGTATAGATACCCCGGGTTTGTCTGAAGCTTTCTTT. Its translation is CASSIDTPGLSEAFF.

V gene TRBV5-1 combines with J gene TRBJ2-7, with 9 nucleotides matching TRBD1. V shed 1 base and J 7 bases; nucleotides not matched to a gene: 9. There are 15 residues in the CDR3. Germline values: CDR1 SGHRS, CDR2 YFSETQ. The CDR3 here is CASSLRQGVPKEQYF. CDR3 sequence (DNA): TGCGCCAGCAGCTTGAGACAGGGGGTTCCGAAGGAGCAGTACTTC.

CDR3 amino acids: CASSIYRGEKLFF. The CDR3 bases are TGTGCCAGCAGCATCTACAGGGGCGAAAAACTGTTTTTT. The rearrangement joins TRBV11-2 to TRBJ1-4; 7 bases align to TRBD1. V gave up 5 bases and J gave up 8 bases; unmatched junction bases: 5. Germline V gene lookup returns CDR1 SGHAT and CDR2 FQNNGV. CDR3 length: 13 residues. Together with reference TRBV11-2 and TRBJ1-4, the CDR3 gives the full variable domain: EAGVAQSPRYKIIEKRQSVAFWCNPISGHATLYWYQQILGQGPKLLIQFQNNGVVDDSQLPKDRFSAERLKGVDSTLKIQPAKLEDSAVYLCASSIYRGEKLFFGSGTQLSVL.

J is TRBJ1-1 and V is TRBV6-5; 7 bases align to TRBD1. J lost 4 bases, V lost 6 bases, and 8 bases had no gene match. The CDR3 is 14 amino acids. Germline V gene sequence: CDR1 MNHEY, CDR2 SVGAGI. In nucleotides, the CDR3 is TGTGCCAGCAGCCAAACACAGGGGATCACTGAAGCTTTCTTT. Protein sequence: CASSQTQGITEAFF.

The chain employs TRBV6-6 and TRBJ2-7; 7 bases agree with TRBD2. CDR3 length equals 15 residues. V was pared by 7 bases and J by 7 bases, with 16 bases of the junction left unmatched. CDR1 and CDR2 (germline): MNHNY, SVGAGI (reference sequence). This CDR3 is CASTRTGGHRWEQYF. CDR3 in DNA: TGTGCCAGCACCAGGACGGGAGGCCACCGGTGGGAGCAGTACTTC.

This clone was picked up one time. The V call is TRBV6-1, the J call TRBJ2-7, with 7 bases matching TRBD1. This CDR3 spans 13 amino acids. In germline, CDR1 is MNHNS, CDR2 SASEGT. With V trimmed by 7 bases and J by 0 bases, 3 bases remained unmatched. The CDR3 DNA is TGTGCCAGCAAGAGACAGGGCTCCTACGAGCAGTACTTC. Residues: CASKRQGSYEQYF.

The V gene is TRBV6-6, the J gene TRBJ2-7; TRBD1 aligns across 7 bases. Germline V lookup: CDR1 MNHNY, CDR2 SVGAGI (reference sequence). J was trimmed by 3 bases and V by 6 bases; bases with no gene match: 5. This CDR3 has 13 amino acids. The CDR3 protein is CASRPGQSYEQYF. The CDR3 DNA follows: TGTGCCAGCAGACCGGGACAGAGCTACGAGCAGTACTTC.

J is TRBJ1-4 and V is TRBV7-8; weak D call: TRBD1 (5 bases). This CDR3 has 15 residues. Between the trimmed V and J ends, which lost 5 bases and 13 bases, there was a span of 23 bases. Germline V gene sequence: CDR1 SGHVS, CDR2 FQNEAQ. The CDR3: CASSPGPTALNGLFF. The DNA for the CDR3 is TGTGCCAGCAGCCCGGGGCCTACCGCTCTTAATGGACTGTTTTTT.

V usage is TRBV9 and J usage is TRBJ2-3; D is perhaps TRBD1 or TRBD2 (5 bases each). The CDR3 is 15 amino acids. Germline values: CDR1 SGDLS, CDR2 YYNGEE. Trimming left V 3 bases short and J 1 base short, with 12 bases between. CDR3 in amino acids: CASSAPGRGTDTQYF. The CDR3 bases are TGTGCCAGCAGCGCACCGGGACGGGGCACAGATACGCAGTATTTT.

This rearrangement joins TRBV5-1 to TRBJ2-7; 7 positions match TRBD1. This CDR3 region has 15 residues. Per germline, CDR1 SGHRS and CDR2 YFSETQ. Germline trimming cut 4 bases from V and 4 bases from J; bases unmatched to any gene: 11. The chain's CDR3 is CASSDRVNGIYEQYF. For the CDR3, the DNA is TGCGCCAGCAGCGACAGGGTAAACGGCATATACGAGCAGTACTTC.

This chain uses TRBV5-1 with TRBJ2-1, with 14 bases identical to TRBD2. V lost 7 bases to trimming and J lost 8 bases; unmatched junction nucleotides: 8. The CDR3 is 15 amino acids. CDR1 and CDR2 (germline): SGHRS, YFSETQ. The CDR3 nucleotides are TGCGCCAGCCCCGGGACTAGCGGGAGTATGGATGAGCAGTTCTTC. It yields the protein CASPGTSGSMDEQFF.

The gene calls are TRBV9 and TRBJ2-5, with 8 bases matching TRBD1. The V segment lost 4 bases and the J segment 9 bases; nucleotides outside the gene matches: 11. Per germline, CDR1 SGDLS and CDR2 YYNGEE. CDR3 length: 14 amino acids. CDR3 residues: CASSPRGQVPSQYF. CDR3 DNA: TGTGCCAGCAGCCCAAGGGGACAGGTCCCGTCCCAGTACTTC. The whole variable domain, filled in from reference TRBV9 and TRBJ2-5, reads DSGVTQTPKHLITATGQRVTLRCSPRSGDLSVYWYQQSLDQGLQFLIQYYNGEERAKGNILERFSAQQFPDLHSELNLSSLELGDSALYFCASSPRGQVPSQYFGPGTRLLVL.

The chain employs TRBV9 and TRBJ2-1; D gene ambiguous. The germline V gene has CDR1 SGDLS and CDR2 YYNGEE. This CDR3 is 15 amino acids long. V gave up 0 bases and J gave up 6 bases, with 13 bases separating them. The DNA for the CDR3 is TGTGCCAGCAGCGTAGAAAGCTCTTTCCTCAATGAGCAGTTCTTC. This sequence encodes CASSVESSFLNEQFF.